This entry features one T cell receptor (beta chain) sequence. Methods used by the authors: From reference gene primer amplification, estimates of nucleated cell counts were derived. Using immunoSEQ multiplex PCR, the repertoire was profiled, and TCRdb retains in-frame clones only, with some absent. V and J calls and clone size are copied from that table; D and trimming were computed from the DNA. This table holds about 14,000 clones, more than 75% found once. These data originate in a study of blood T cell repertoires in COVID-19. About the research overall: Material from acute and convalescent COVID-19 was sourced from the United States, Italy and Spain. Sources were T cells, B-cell-depleted T cells, or PBMCs; the material itself was cDNA or gDNA.

Trimming cost V 4 bases and J 4 bases; bases outside gene matches: 4. This CDR3 has 14 residues. Germline CDR1 MNHEY, CDR2 SVGAGI. The clonotype originates from a human donor in a cohort sampled during active COVID-19. The V gene is TRBV6-5, the J gene TRBJ2-1, with TRBD2 matching over 7 bases. The specimen was peripheral blood. CDR3 sequence: CASSWASGYNEQFF. CDR3 in DNA: TGTGCCAGCAGTTGGGCTAGCGGTTACAATGAGCAGTTCTTC.